Shown below are 17 T cell receptor beta chains from a single sample sequenced in a study of OX40 agonist ivuxolimab in advanced cancers. Assay used: immunoSEQ multiplex PCR; TCRdb lists only in-frame clones, some missing. The table lists under 70,000 clones, approximately 90% of them singletons. The input for sequencing was CD4+ or CD8+ T cells sorted from blood, taken in a trial of the OX40 agonist ivuxolimab. These TCRs come from an adult with an advanced solid tumor such as melanoma, head and neck, liver or kidney cancer.

The chain carries TRBV6-4 and TRBJ2-1; TRBD2 matches 12 bases. The V gene end was trimmed by 9 bases and the J gene end by 7 bases; junction bases not matched to a gene: 16. Germline V CDR1 and CDR2: MRHNA, SNTAGT. The length of the CDR3 is 17 residues. For the CDR3, the DNA is TGTGCCAGATACAGACTAGCGGGAGCGCTCTTGGGGAATGAGCAGTTCTTC. Translated: CARYRLAGALLGNEQFF.

The rearrangement uses TRBV12-1 and TRBJ2-7. TRBV12-1 is annotated as a pseudogene. The CDR3 is 12 residues long. DNA of the CDR3: TGTGCCAGCAGCTCCCACCCCTACGAGCAGTACTTC. Its protein is CASSSHPYEQYF.

The genes are TRBV19 and TRBJ1-5, with 10 bases fitting TRBD1. The CDR3 is made up of 15 amino acids. V dropped 6 bases and J dropped 7; count of bases not matched to a gene: 9. CDR1 is LNHDA, CDR2 SQIVND, per germline (reference sequence). CDR3 coding DNA: TGTGCCAGTAGCAGAACCGGGACAGGGGTCCAGCCCCAGCATTTT. Amino acid sequence: CASSRTGTGVQPQHF.

This rearrangement joins TRBV6-1 to TRBJ2-2; D ambiguous. The CDR3 runs 15 residues. Trimming removed 6 bases from V and 2 bases from J, with 13 bases in between. Per germline, CDR1 MNHNS and CDR2 SASEGT. CDR3 in amino acids: CASRPSTLNTGELFF. The CDR3 DNA follows: TGTGCCAGCAGGCCTTCGACCCTTAACACCGGGGAGCTGTTTTTT.

The chain recombines TRBV7-8 with TRBJ2-3; 7 bases align to TRBD2. Germline V lookup: CDR1 SGHVS, CDR2 FQNEAQ. Trimming cost V 4 bases and J 6 bases; bases outside gene matches: 10. The CDR3 extends over 15 amino acids. This chain's CDR3 is CASSWTRTGLDTQYF. The CDR3 DNA reads as TGTGCCAGCAGCTGGACTAGGACGGGGCTGGATACGCAGTATTTT.

This clone was observed a handful of times. The V gene is TRBV28, the J gene TRBJ2-5, with TRBD2 identical over 7 bases. The trim removed 1 base at V and 4 bases at J, leaving 6 bases unmatched. Germline V gene data show CDR1 as MDHEN and CDR2 as SYDVKM. CDR3 length: 15 residues. CDR3 sequence (DNA): TGTGCCAGCAGTTTATCCAGCGGGGCCCCAGAGACCCAGTACTTC. The encoded protein is CASSLSSGAPETQYF.

The CDR3 coding sequence is TGTGCCAGCAGCGAAACAGAAAACTATGGCTACACCTTC. It codes for CASSETENYGYTF. This chain uses TRBV11-2 with TRBJ1-2; D unclear. Trimming pared 5 bases from V and 2 bases from J, leaving 9 bases between. The germline V gene encodes CDR1 SGHAT and CDR2 FQNNGV. The CDR3 loop spans 13 amino acids.

The rearrangement joins TRBV10-3 to TRBJ2-1; D uncertain. The V and J ends lost 6 bases and 7 bases respectively, with 19 bases between them. CDR1 is ENHRY, CDR2 SYGVKD, per germline. The CDR3 length is 15 residues. CDR3 residues: CAISSAGPAMNEQFF. The CDR3 DNA sequence: TGTGCCATCAGCTCGGCCGGGCCCGCCATGAATGAGCAGTTCTTC.

This chain connects TRBV11-1 to TRBJ2-1, with 9 bases lining up with TRBD2. Germline lookup yields CDR1 SGHAT and CDR2 FQDESV (reference sequence). The V segment lost 5 bases and the J segment 2 bases; nucleotides outside the gene matches: 4. This CDR3 spans 15 amino acids. DNA of the CDR3: TGTGCCAGCAGCCTTGTAGCGGGAGCCTACAATGAGCAGTTCTTC. Encoded protein: CASSLVAGAYNEQFF. Looking up the rest from reference TRBV11-1 and TRBJ2-1 gives the full variable domain: EAEVAQSPRYKITEKSQAVAFWCDPISGHATLYWYRQILGQGPELLVQFQDESVVDDSQLPKDRFSAERLKGVDSTLKIQPAELGDSAMYLCASSLVAGAYNEQFFGPGTRLTVL.

This clone has a single count. The rearrangement uses TRBV2 and TRBJ2-1, with D possibly TRBD2 on 5 matching bases. The CDR3 consists of 12 residues. Between the trimmed V and J ends, which lost 8 bases and 7 bases, there was a span of 12 bases. In germline, CDR1 is SNHLY, CDR2 FYNNEI. The DNA for the CDR3 is TGTGCCAGCGGGTCCGGCGGGAATGAGCAGTTCTTC. This codes for CASGSGGNEQFF. The full variable domain, in which reference TRBV2 and TRBJ2-1 provide the parts outside the CDR3, is EPEVTQTPSHQVTQMGQEVILRCVPISNHLYFYWYRQILGQKVEFLVSFYNNEISEKSEIFDDQFSVERPDGSNFTLKIRSTKLEDSAMYFCASGSGGNEQFFGPGTRLTVL.

The rearrangement uses TRBV7-2 and TRBJ2-7; D ambiguous. V lost 1 base to trimming and J lost 3 bases, with 10 bases between them. Germline V gives CDR1 SGHTA, CDR2 FQGNSA. The length of the CDR3 is 14 residues. The CDR3: CASSLGGGYYEQYF. Written as DNA, the CDR3 is TGTGCCAGCAGCTTAGGAGGTGGTTACTACGAGCAGTACTTC.

The chain links TRBV5-1 to TRBJ2-1; D unclear. This CDR3 region has 14 residues. V was trimmed by 4 bases and J by 5 bases, leaving 13 bases between them. Germline CDR1 is SGHRS and CDR2 is YFSETQ. The CDR3 bases are TGCGCCAGCAGCACCCCCTCAGCACACAATGAGCAGTTCTTC. Residues: CASSTPSAHNEQFF.

The chain combines TRBV6-5 with TRBJ1-5; a weak D match, TRBD1 (5 bases). CDR1 MNHEY and CDR2 SVGAGI come from the germline V gene. The CDR3 runs 14 residues. Trimming pared 6 bases from V and 3 bases from J, leaving 12 bases between. CDR3 sequence reads: CASSHPGPNQPQHF. CDR3 DNA: TGTGCCAGCAGCCACCCAGGGCCCAATCAGCCCCAGCATTTT.

The chain employs TRBV5-1 and TRBJ2-1; 7 bases fit TRBD2. Germline assignment: CDR1 SGHRS and CDR2 YFSETQ. CDR3 length: 14 residues. The J segment lost 9 bases and the V segment lost 0 bases, leaving 6 bases of the junction unmatched. This CDR3 is CASSLGSRESEQFF. CDR3 DNA sequence: TGCGCCAGCAGCTTGGGTTCGCGGGAGAGTGAGCAGTTCTTC.

The chain couples TRBV7-3 to TRBJ2-1, with 9 bases aligning to TRBD2. V gave up 4 bases and J gave up 9 bases; unmatched junction bases: 7. The CDR3 covers 14 residues. Germline CDR1 is SGHTA and CDR2 is FQGTGA. The CDR3 loop reads CASSSGREGGEQFF. For the CDR3, the DNA is TGTGCCAGCAGCTCGGGGCGGGAGGGTGGTGAGCAGTTCTTC.

The chain is built from TRBV5-1 and TRBJ2-2; D may be TRBD1 (6 bases). Trimming removed 3 bases at V and 2 bases at J, with 8 bases between. The germline V gene encodes CDR1 SGHRS and CDR2 YFSETQ. The CDR3 is 14 amino acids. The CDR3 coding sequence is TGCGCCAGCAGCTCGGACAGCAACACCGGGGAGCTGTTTTTT. Protein product: CASSSDSNTGELFF.

The chain carries TRBV11-3 and TRBJ1-1, with D maybe TRBD1 (6 bases). CDR3 length: 13 residues. Germline V gene lookup returns CDR1 SGHNT and CDR2 YENEEA. V dropped 7 bases and J dropped 0 bases, with 9 bases sitting between them. Written as DNA, the CDR3 is TGTGCCAGCACCGGACAGATGAACACTGAAGCTTTCTTT. Its protein is CASTGQMNTEAFF.